The entry that follows covers one T cell receptor (beta chain) sequence. Data came from immunoSEQ multiplex PCR; TCRdb stores just in-frame clones and leaves some out. The repertoire has 390,000 or so clones, around nine tenths of them found once; the top ten carry roughly a tenth. This record belongs to a study of blood T cell repertoires in COVID-19. Study details: Sample material is recorded as cDNA or gDNA derived from T cells, B-cell-depleted T cells, or PBMCs.

Germline assignment: CDR1 GTSNPN and CDR2 SVGIG (reference sequence). The V and J ends lost 0 bases and 11 bases, in that order; junction bases with no gene match: 4. The CDR3 loop spans 12 amino acids. This chain joins TRBV30 and TRBJ1-1, with TRBD1 matching over 9 bases. Sequenced sample: PBMCs or T cells enriched from blood (not recorded which). The clonotype originates from a woman aged 45 to 65 who had recovered from COVID-19. The CDR3 protein is CAWSVGTGRAFF. CDR3 nucleotide sequence: TGTGCCTGGAGTGTAGGGACAGGGCGTGCTTTCTTT.